These 20 T cell receptor beta chains originate from one sample sequenced in a study of T cell responses to AZD1222 COVID-19 vaccine. Using immunoSEQ multiplex PCR, the repertoire was profiled, and TCRdb retains in-frame clones only, with some absent. The data contain under 150,000 clones, 88% of them singletons. Sample: peripheral blood, taken 28 days after the second AZD1222 dose. The receptors here all came from an adult who received the AZD1222 COVID-19 vaccine.

The chain is built from TRBV3-1 (or the pseudogene TRBV3-2) and TRBJ1-6; no definite D call. CDR3 length equals 17 residues. V was clipped by 0 bases and J by 10 bases, with 19 bases between them. Germline V CDR1 and CDR2: LGHDT, YNNKEL (reference sequence). For the CDR3, the DNA is TGTGCCAGCAGCCAAGATTGGAGGGCCCCCTCGGAATCACCCCTCCACTTT. Its translation: CASSQDWRAPSESPLHF.

This rearrangement joins TRBV7-6 to TRBJ2-3; D possibly matches TRBD1 or TRBD2 (6 bases each). V lost 4 bases to trimming and J lost 4 bases, with 18 bases between them. Germline CDR1 and CDR2: SGHVS and FNYEAQ. The CDR3 loop spans 16 amino acids. For the CDR3, the DNA is TGTGCCAGCAGCTCAACTGGAAAGGGGGGCGCAGATACGCAGTATTTT. It codes for CASSSTGKGGADTQYF.

The chain employs TRBV6-6 and TRBJ1-5, with unresolved D. CDR1 is MNHNY, CDR2 SVGAGI, per germline (reference sequence). Trimming shortened V by 6 bases and J by 7 bases, and 22 bases separated the two germline ends. The CDR3 loop spans 16 amino acids. The CDR3: CASRGLTGIPDQPQHF. The CDR3 nucleotides read TGTGCCAGCAGAGGACTTACCGGGATTCCGGACCAGCCCCAGCATTTT.

The chain has TRBV2 and TRBJ2-3, with 12 bases that match TRBD2. CDR1 and CDR2 (germline): SNHLY, FYNNEI. The CDR3 consists of 16 residues. Germline trimming cut 8 bases from V and 1 base from J; bases unmatched to any gene: 7. The CDR3 is CASSLAGGLGTDTQYF. The CDR3 DNA follows: TGTGCCAGCTCTCTAGCGGGGGGGCTGGGCACAGATACGCAGTATTTT.

The V and J genes are TRBV28 and TRBJ1-2, with 9 bases that match TRBD1. The CDR3 has 15 amino acids. Germline CDR1 and CDR2: MDHEN and SYDVKM. With V trimmed by 4 bases and J by 5 bases, 8 bases remained unmatched. The CDR3 DNA reads as TGTGCCAGCAGTTCTACGGGACAGGGCGTGTATGGCTACACCTTC. Its translation is CASSSTGQGVYGYTF.

Regarding this clone: Other DNA variants within this sample encode the same CDR3. The chain links TRBV9 to TRBJ1-6, with D possibly TRBD1 on 6 matching bases. This CDR3 is built from 15 residues. V gave up 0 bases and J gave up 7 bases, with 11 bases separating them. CDR1 is SGDLS, CDR2 YYNGEE, per germline. The CDR3 nucleotides are TGTGCCAGCAGCGTAGCTTGGGGGCTCAATTCACCCCTCCACTTT. Amino acid sequence: CASSVAWGLNSPLHF.

The chain links TRBV28 to TRBJ1-5; D call uncertain. Germline V lookup: CDR1 MDHEN, CDR2 SYDVKM. This CDR3 has 16 amino acids. V dropped 5 bases and J dropped 3 bases, with 17 bases sitting between them. The CDR3 nucleotides read TGTGCCAGCAGTCTCCCCTTCGGCACCTTCAATCAGCCCCAGCATTTT. It translates to CASSLPFGTFNQPQHF.

The rearrangement links TRBV7-6 to TRBJ1-6; 7 bases map to TRBD1. V dropped 5 bases and J dropped 7; count of bases not matched to a gene: 5. The CDR3 contains 14 residues. Germline CDR1 SGHVS, CDR2 FNYEAQ. CDR3 DNA: TGTGCCAGCAGCCTGACAGGGCCGAATTCACCCCTCCACTTT. Translating it yields CASSLTGPNSPLHF. Using reference TRBV7-6 and TRBJ1-6 for the parts outside the CDR3, the full variable domain is GAGVSQSPRYKVTKRGQDVALRCDPISGHVSLYWYRQALGQGPEFLTYFNYEAQQDKSGLPNDRFSAERPEGSISTLTIQRTEQRDSAMYRCASSLTGPNSPLHFGNGTRLTVT.

The genes are TRBV28 and TRBJ2-7, with TRBD1 matching 8 bases. The germline V gene encodes CDR1 MDHEN and CDR2 SYDVKM. Trimming at V came to 3 bases and at J to 7 bases, leaving 5 bases not matched to a gene. CDR3 size: 13 residues. This chain's CDR3 is CASSLQGAGEQYF. The DNA for the CDR3 is TGTGCCAGCAGTTTGCAGGGGGCGGGTGAGCAGTACTTC.

The J gene is TRBJ2-2, the V gene TRBV5-1; 8 nucleotides match TRBD1. The CDR3 has 16 amino acids. J lost 1 base, V lost 5 bases, and 7 bases had no gene match. Germline CDR1 and CDR2: SGHRS and YFSETQ. The CDR3 DNA reads TGCGCCAGCAGTGTGACCGGGACAGGGAACACCGGGGAGCTGTTTTTT. Amino acid sequence: CASSVTGTGNTGELFF.

The chain employs TRBV7-9 and TRBJ2-1; 9 positions agree with TRBD1. J was trimmed by 8 bases and V by 7 bases; bases with no gene match: 9. This CDR3 contains 14 residues. Germline CDR1 is SEHNR and CDR2 is FQNEAQ (reference sequence). The CDR3 protein is CASNYAQGADEQFF. The CDR3 DNA reads TGTGCCAGCAACTACGCACAGGGGGCGGATGAGCAGTTCTTC.

The rearrangement joins TRBV6-2 or TRBV6-3 to TRBJ2-7; 13 bases map to TRBD2. The CDR3 contains 16 residues. Trimming removed 5 bases from V and 4 bases from J; junction bases left unmatched: 8. Germline-derived CDR1 and CDR2 are MNHEY and SVGEGT. The CDR3 region has the DNA TGTGCCAGCAGTCCCGGACTAGCGGGGGCCTCTTACGAGCAGTACTTC. Protein product: CASSPGLAGASYEQYF.

This clone was counted only a few times. The J gene is TRBJ1-6, the V gene TRBV6-5; D gene ambiguous. The CDR3 runs 15 residues. Germline loops: CDR1 MNHEY, CDR2 SVGAGI. Deletions cut 5 bases from V and 10 bases from J, with 18 bases between. CDR3 bases: TGTGCCAGCAGTAGAAACCCGATGCTGGGGTCACCCCTCCACTTT. It specifies CASSRNPMLGSPLHF.

This clone was counted only a few times. The chain couples TRBV7-8 to TRBJ1-3; TRBD1 might be the D (5 bases). Trimming removed 5 bases from V and 0 bases from J, with 8 bases in between. This CDR3 has 14 residues. Germline CDR1 reads SGHVS; CDR2 reads FQNEAQ. This CDR3 is CASSPTVSGNTIYF. CDR3 coding DNA: TGTGCCAGCAGCCCGACAGTCTCTGGAAACACCATATATTTT.

The chain combines TRBV28 with TRBJ1-2, with D possibly matching TRBD1 (5 bases). Germline V CDR1 and CDR2: MDHEN, SYDVKM. The V and J ends lost 3 bases and 6 bases respectively, with 11 bases between them. This CDR3 contains 13 residues. CDR3 nucleotides: TGTGCCAGCAGTTTGATGGGGCAGGATGGCTACACCTTC. This encodes CASSLMGQDGYTF.

CDR3 bases: TGTGCCAGCAGTCATACCAACGGGGCTTTCTTT. The encoded protein is CASSHTNGAFF. The chain joins TRBV6-2 or TRBV6-3 to TRBJ1-1; D is uncertain. Per germline, CDR1 MNHEY and CDR2 SVGEGT. The V gene lost 5 bases and the J gene lost 11 bases, with 12 bases spanning the gap. The CDR3 length is 11 residues.

V usage is TRBV7-9 and J usage is TRBJ1-1, with D perhaps TRBD1 (6 bases). The CDR3 spans 13 residues. Trimming took off 4 bases at V and 1 base at J, with 7 bases between the two ends. Germline V gives CDR1 SEHNR, CDR2 FQNEAQ (reference sequence). CDR3 in DNA: TGTGCCAGCAGCTCGACAGGGAACACTGAAGCTTTCTTT. Translation gives CASSSTGNTEAFF.

This chain joins TRBV10-3 and TRBJ2-2; 8 positions match TRBD1. The length of the CDR3 is 15 residues. V shed 5 bases and J 4 bases; nucleotides not matched to a gene: 6. Per the germline V gene, CDR1 is ENHRY and CDR2 is SYGVKD. The CDR3 loop is CAISWTGPPTGELFF. CDR3 DNA sequence: TGTGCCATCAGTTGGACAGGGCCTCCCACCGGGGAGCTGTTTTTT.

The gene calls are TRBV3-1 (or the pseudogene TRBV3-2) and TRBJ1-1; unclear D gene. The V and J ends lost 0 bases and 5 bases respectively, with 10 bases between them. The CDR3 loop spans 14 amino acids. The germline CDR1 and CDR2 sequences are LGHDT and YNNKEL (reference sequence). CDR3 sequence (DNA): TGTGCCAGCAGCCAAGAATTCATGGGGACTGAAGCTTTCTTT. Protein product: CASSQEFMGTEAFF.

The V gene is TRBV29-1, the J gene TRBJ1-2, with 7 bases aligning to TRBD1. This CDR3 region has 13 residues. V gave up 7 bases and J gave up 6 bases; unmatched junction bases: 11. Germline values: CDR1 SQVTM, CDR2 ANQGSEA. CDR3 amino acids: CSAPGGGMDGYTF. As DNA, the CDR3 is TGCAGCGCCCCAGGGGGGGGGATGGATGGCTACACCTTC.